The 17 T cell receptor beta chains in this list originate from one sample, sequenced in a study of blood T cell repertoires in COVID-19 (dated by TCRdb to about 2020). Library preparation employed the immunoSEQ multiplex PCR assay. TCRdb provides this immuneACCESS table in a form limited to in-frame rearrangements. Some clones are lacking; in checked studies, under half of them reflect an unresolved V gene, and why the rest are absent is not known. A total of 250,000 to 300,000 clones appear in this sample, approximately 86% of them only once. The ten most abundant clones make up approximately 1% of the sample. The source material was PBMCs or T cells enriched from blood (not recorded which). These receptors all stem from a woman in her 30s who had recovered from COVID-19.

This chain connects TRBV28 to TRBJ2-5, with a tentative D call TRBD1 (5 bases). The CDR3 has 13 residues. Germline V gives CDR1 MDHEN, CDR2 SYDVKM. Trimming shortened V by 5 bases and J by 2 bases, and 9 bases separated the two germline ends. The CDR3: CASSRQLQETQYF. CDR3 sequence (DNA): TGTGCCAGCAGTCGACAGCTACAAGAGACCCAGTACTTC.

The chain carries TRBV6-5 and TRBJ1-1; the D gene is possibly TRBD1 (5 bases). Germline CDR1 reads MNHEY; CDR2 reads SVGAGI. There are 14 residues in the CDR3. V was trimmed by 2 bases and J by 3 bases, leaving 10 bases between them. The CDR3 bases are TGTGCCAGCAGTTACGCTTGGGGGGACACTGAAGCTTTCTTT. This encodes CASSYAWGDTEAFF.

The chain uses TRBV4-1 and TRBJ1-3; D is unresolved. The CDR3 runs to 12 residues. Per the germline V gene, CDR1 is MGHRA and CDR2 is YSYEKL. Trimming took 4 bases from V and 9 from J, leaving 10 bases between them. CDR3 DNA sequence: TGCGCCAGCAGCCCCCCTAGAGGCACCATATATTTT. It is translated as CASSPPRGTIYF.

The chain recombines TRBV6-5 with TRBJ2-7; 9 bases line up with TRBD1. This CDR3 has 14 residues. Germline-derived CDR1 and CDR2 are MNHEY and SVGAGI. After removal of 4 bases from V and 1 base from J, the junction contained 2 bases not matched to a gene. The CDR3 sequence: CASSLTGGSYEQYF. The CDR3 nucleotides are TGTGCCAGCAGTTTGACAGGGGGTTCCTACGAGCAGTACTTC.

The rearrangement uses TRBV7-2 and TRBJ2-7, with 7 bases matching TRBD2. In germline, CDR1 is SGHTA, CDR2 FQGNSA. CDR3 length equals 17 residues. The V segment lost 0 bases and the J segment 1 base; nucleotides outside the gene matches: 9. This chain's CDR3 is CASSLAQGGAPSYEQYF. In DNA form, the CDR3 reads TGTGCCAGCAGCTTAGCGCAGGGAGGGGCGCCTTCCTACGAGCAGTACTTC.

The chain employs TRBV30 and TRBJ1-4; D uncertain. V gave up 1 base and J gave up 3 bases, with 12 bases separating them. The CDR3 extends over 15 amino acids. The germline V gene has CDR1 GTSNPN and CDR2 SVGIG (reference sequence). CDR3 protein: CAWSETTLPNEKLFF. The CDR3 region has the DNA TGTGCCTGGAGTGAAACGACTTTACCTAATGAAAAACTGTTTTTT.

The genes are TRBV7-9 and TRBJ2-5; TRBD2 matches 11 bases. The CDR3 has 15 residues. Germline-derived CDR1 and CDR2 are SEHNR and FQNEAQ (reference sequence). V lost 10 bases and J lost 2; bases outside the gene matches: 9. CDR3 nucleotide sequence: TGTGCCACCCACCCTAGCGGGAGGATTCAAGAGACCCAGTACTTC. This codes for CATHPSGRIQETQYF.

The chain combines TRBV15 with TRBJ1-5; D may be TRBD1 (5 bases). Trimming shortened V by 7 bases and J by 7 bases, and 23 bases separated the two germline ends. This CDR3 region has 16 residues. The V gene's germline CDR1 is LNHNV and CDR2 YYDKDF (reference sequence). The CDR3 loop reads CATTSPDTTGGQPQHF. CDR3 nucleotides: TGTGCCACCACCTCACCGGACACGACGGGAGGGCAGCCCCAGCATTTT.

The chain links TRBV9 to TRBJ1-3; weak D call: TRBD1 (5 bases). CDR3 length: 14 residues. Trimming pared 2 bases from V and 2 bases from J, leaving 8 bases between. Per the germline V gene, CDR1 is SGDLS and CDR2 is YYNGEE. The CDR3 DNA is TGTGCCAGCAGCGTCGGGGGTACTGGAAACACCATATATTTT. Its translation: CASSVGGTGNTIYF.

This chain links TRBV7-3 with TRBJ2-7, with unresolved D. CDR3 length: 15 amino acids. Looked up from germline, CDR1 is SGHTA and CDR2 is FQGTGA. The ends were cut back, 0 bases at V and 8 bases at J, with 17 bases in the middle. The CDR3: CASSLTSAGPAKQYF. The CDR3 nucleotides read TGTGCCAGCAGCTTAACCTCAGCAGGCCCGGCTAAGCAGTACTTC.

DNA for the CDR3: TGTGCCAGCAGCGTAGCTGGCCTCAATCAGCCCCAGCATTTT. Its protein product is CASSVAGLNQPQHF. The chain has TRBV9 and TRBJ1-5; D is undetermined. The V gene lost 0 bases and the J gene lost 3 bases, with 7 bases spanning the gap. CDR1 is SGDLS, CDR2 YYNGEE, per germline. The CDR3 length is 14 residues.

The chain recombines TRBV7-2 with TRBJ2-7; TRBD1 agrees at 7 bases. The CDR3 covers 14 residues. Germline trimming cut 5 bases from V and 2 bases from J; bases unmatched to any gene: 6. The germline CDR1 and CDR2 sequences are SGHTA and FQGNSA. CDR3 coding DNA: TGTGCCAGCAGCCCGCGGACAGGTCCCTACGAGCAGTACTTC. This codes for CASSPRTGPYEQYF.

The chain has TRBV9 and TRBJ2-3; D gene uncertain. The CDR3 sequence is 13 residues long. With 3 bases removed from V and 6 bases from J, the gap between germline ends came to 11 bases. Germline lookup yields CDR1 SGDLS and CDR2 YYNGEE. The CDR3 reads CASSAPSLDTQYF. CDR3 DNA: TGTGCCAGCAGCGCCCCTTCGTTGGATACGCAGTATTTT.

The CDR3 loop reads CASSEGRPRGNTIYF. In DNA, the CDR3 is TGTGCCAGCTCCGAGGGCCGACCTAGGGGAAACACCATATATTTT. The chain carries TRBV5-5 and TRBJ1-3; unclear D gene. The germline gives CDR1 SGHKS, CDR2 YYEKEE (reference sequence). V was pared by 7 bases and J by 4 bases, with 18 bases between. The CDR3 is 15 residues long.

V gene TRBV19 combines with J gene TRBJ1-2, with 8 bases that match TRBD1. The germline V gene has CDR1 LNHDA and CDR2 SQIVND (reference sequence). The V segment lost 4 bases and the J segment 4 bases; nucleotides outside the gene matches: 5. This CDR3 has 14 residues. The CDR3 region has the DNA TGTGCCAGTAGTAACTGGGACAGGAGCTATGGCTACACCTTC. It specifies CASSNWDRSYGYTF.

The rearrangement joins TRBV18 to TRBJ2-1; no clear D gene. The germline V and J ends were trimmed by 3 bases and 3 bases, with 15 bases remaining between them. Looked up from germline, CDR1 is KGHSH and CDR2 is LQKENI. The CDR3 sequence is 16 residues long. CDR3 nucleotides: TGTGCCAGCTCACCTTTATTCCTGGCCAACTACAATGAGCAGTTCTTC. Its translation is CASSPLFLANYNEQFF.

The gene calls are TRBV20-1 and TRBJ1-1; 7 bases are a match to TRBD1. Per the germline V gene, CDR1 is DFQATT and CDR2 is SNEGSKA (reference sequence). The V gene end was trimmed by 2 bases and the J gene end by 7 bases; junction bases not matched to a gene: 1. This CDR3 region has 11 residues. The CDR3 loop reads CSARRDSEAFF. The DNA of the CDR3 is TGCAGTGCTAGAAGGGACAGTGAAGCTTTCTTT.